These 21 T cell receptor beta chains share one sample of origin, sequenced in a study of T cells in Graves' hyperthyroidism and ophthalmopathy. The source material, RNA transcripts, was used to amplify TCR beta CDR3 regions. When the TCR CDR3 underwent first-round RT-PCR, the HTBI primer set was used. TCRdb reanalysed the multiplex PCR reads using MiXCR and keeps one entry per CDR3 protein. The sample has fewer than 650,000 distinct CDR3 sequences, approximately 49% seen once. The sequenced material came from peripheral blood or thyroid tissue (not recorded which). All receptors come from an adult woman with Graves' disease, either hyperthyroidism or ophthalmopathy (not recorded which).

The genes are TRBV2 and TRBJ2-6; D might be TRBD1 or TRBD2, each matching 5 bases. This CDR3 has 15 residues. Germline CDR1 SNHLY, CDR2 FYNNEI. Trimming left V 6 bases short and J 0 bases short, with 9 bases between. The CDR3 here is CASSGTVSGANVLTF. The DNA for the CDR3 is TGTGCCAGCAGCGGGACGGTCTCTGGGGCCAACGTCCTGACTTTC.

The chain combines TRBV2 with TRBJ2-5; D is possibly TRBD1 (5 bases). CDR1 is SNHLY, CDR2 FYNNEI, per germline. V dropped 7 bases and J dropped 11 bases, with 11 bases sitting between them. There are 10 residues in the CDR3. This CDR3 reads CASNRQRQYF. In DNA, the CDR3 is TGTGCCAGCAACCGACAGAGACAGTACTTC. Based on the CDR3 plus reference TRBV2 and TRBJ2-5, the full variable domain is EPEVTQTPSHQVTQMGQEVILRCVPISNHLYFYWYRQILGQKVEFLVSFYNNEISEKSEIFDDQFSVERPDGSNFTLKIRSTKLEDSAMYFCASNRQRQYFGPGTRLLVL.

In its sample, this clonotype was seen a few times. The V call is TRBV10-3, the J call TRBJ1-1; no clear D gene. Per the germline V gene, CDR1 is ENHRY and CDR2 is SYGVKD. The CDR3 spans 13 residues. Trimming pared 6 bases from V and 0 bases from J, leaving 8 bases between. The CDR3 nucleotides read TGTGCCATCAGGCCCCGGATGAACACTGAAGCTTTCTTT. Its translation is CAIRPRMNTEAFF.

J is TRBJ2-1 and V is TRBV5-1; no clear D. CDR3 length: 17 amino acids. CDR1 SGHRS and CDR2 YFSETQ come from the germline V gene. Trimming left V 0 bases short and J 0 bases short, with 13 bases between. In DNA form, the CDR3 reads TGCGCCAGCAGCTTGGAGGTAGCCATGAGCTCCTACAATGAGCAGTTCTTC. It codes for CASSLEVAMSSYNEQFF.

A single count supports this clonotype. The chain couples TRBV12-3 or TRBV12-4 to TRBJ1-5, with D uncertain. This CDR3 is built from 12 residues. Between the trimmed V and J ends, which lost 2 bases and 11 bases, there was a span of 10 bases. As DNA, the CDR3 is TGTGCCAGCAGTTTAAGGGTGTGTGCCCAGCATTTT. It specifies CASSLRVCAQHF.

This clonotype has just a few counts. The chain recombines TRBV7-8 with TRBJ2-5; TRBD2 matches 8 bases. The CDR3 spans 15 residues. Germline CDR1 reads SGHVS; CDR2 reads FQNEAQ. J lost 4 bases, V lost 1 base, and 5 bases had no gene match. CDR3 bases: TGTGCCAGCAGCTTAGATCCGGGAGGGACAGAGACCCAGTACTTC. This codes for CASSLDPGGTETQYF.

To note about this clonotype: Its ends do not fully match the called genes, so a read error is possible. The J gene is TRBJ2-7, the V gene TRBV5-1, with D perhaps TRBD1 (6 bases). Germline assignment: CDR1 SGHRS and CDR2 YFSETQ. The CDR3 length is 14 residues. In DNA form, the CDR3 reads TGTGCCAGCAGCCCTAGGGGGTACAGCGACGAGCAGTACTTC. Its translation: CASSPRGYSDEQYF. The variable domain in full, completed from reference TRBV5-1 and TRBJ2-7, reads KAGVTQTPRYLIKTRGQQVTLSCSPISGHRSVSWYQQTPGQGLQFLFEYFSETQRNKGNFPGRFSGRQFSNSRSEMNVSTLELGDSALYLCASSPRGYSDEQYFGPGTRLTVT.

The chain couples TRBV7-2 to TRBJ2-2, with D hard to call. V was shortened by 1 base and J by 13 bases, with 10 bases between the two germline ends. CDR3 length equals 12 residues. The germline V gene has CDR1 SGHTA and CDR2 FQGNSA. CDR3 sequence: CASSLGSGGLFF. The CDR3 coding sequence is TGTGCCAGCAGCTTAGGTTCTGGTGGGCTGTTTTTT.

This rearrangement joins TRBV12-3 or TRBV12-4 to TRBJ2-2, with TRBD1 matching over 11 bases. V was clipped by 4 bases and J by 4 bases; unmatched bases: 8. This CDR3 is 17 amino acids long. Here the CDR3 reads CASSYGQGAGITGELFF. The DNA of the CDR3 is TGTGCCAGCAGTTATGGACAGGGGGCGGGAATCACCGGGGAGCTGTTTTTT.

CDR3 protein: CASSPRARIAYEQYF. Written as DNA, the CDR3 is TGTGCCAGCAGCCCCCGGGCCAGAATCGCGTACGAGCAGTACTTC. J is TRBJ2-7 and V is TRBV7-2; D remains unclear. V lost 5 bases to trimming and J lost 4 bases, with 18 bases between them. The CDR3 contains 15 residues. Germline loops: CDR1 SGHTA, CDR2 FQGNSA.

This clonotype has ten or more counts. V is TRBV19 and J is TRBJ1-5, with D unclear. Germline assignment: CDR1 LNHDA and CDR2 SQIVND (reference sequence). V lost 7 bases and J lost 0, with 13 bases in between. The CDR3 is 15 amino acids. CDR3 nucleotides: TGTGCCAGTAATCCTACAGACTATAGCAATCAGCCCCAGCATTTT. Residues: CASNPTDYSNQPQHF.

This clonotype came up many times. The gene calls are TRBV7-9 and TRBJ1-6; D not resolved. CDR1 and CDR2 from the germline V gene are SEHNR and FQNEAQ (reference sequence). The CDR3 has 13 amino acids. The germline V and J ends were trimmed by 5 bases and 10 bases, with 12 bases remaining between them. In DNA form, the CDR3 reads TGTGCCAGCAGCCCAAGGCAAGACTCACCCCTCCACTTT. Translation gives CASSPRQDSPLHF.

At least ten counts were recorded for this clonotype. V usage is TRBV20-1 and J usage is TRBJ1-2; D is unresolved. Germline V gene data show CDR1 as DFQATT and CDR2 as SNEGSKA (reference sequence). There are 13 residues in the CDR3. The V end was cut by 0 bases, the J end by 7 bases, with 12 bases between. The CDR3 protein is CSARDLATLGYTF. CDR3 bases: TGCAGTGCTAGAGATCTGGCCACCCTTGGCTACACCTTC.

The gene calls are TRBV10-3 and TRBJ1-5, with 8 nucleotides matching TRBD1. Germline CDR1 ENHRY, CDR2 SYGVKD. CDR3 length: 13 amino acids. J was trimmed by 7 bases and V by 5 bases; bases with no gene match: 4. The CDR3 loop is CAISRQGWQPQHF. The CDR3 region has the DNA TGTGCCATCAGTCGACAGGGGTGGCAGCCCCAGCATTTT.

This clonotype was counted many times. The chain links TRBV29-1 to TRBJ2-7, with 7 bases that match TRBD1. CDR1 and CDR2 (germline): SQVTM, ANQGSEA. CDR3 size: 14 residues. V shed 7 bases, J shed 0 bases, and the junction held 9 bases outside the gene matches. CDR3 loop: CSARTGASSYEQYF. CDR3 nucleotides: TGCAGCGCCAGGACAGGCGCCAGCTCCTACGAGCAGTACTTC.

Remarks on this clonotype: This could be a read error, since a much larger clone is one nucleotide away. The chain is built from TRBV15 and TRBJ1-6; no reliable D call. Looked up from germline, CDR1 is LNHNV and CDR2 is YYDKDF (reference sequence). The CDR3 is 14 residues long. Deletions cut 0 bases from V and 9 bases from J, with 9 bases between. The CDR3 protein is CATSRDRRASPLHF. DNA for the CDR3: TGTGCCACCAGCAGAGACAGGCGGGCTTCACCCCTCCACTTT.

This clonotype was detected ten times or more. This chain joins TRBV6-1 and TRBJ1-5; D uncertain. The CDR3 contains 13 residues. The germline CDR1 and CDR2 sequences are MNHNS and SASEGT. V shed 4 bases and J shed 6 bases, with 10 bases lying between them. This chain's CDR3 is CASSGGAGQPQHF. CDR3 nucleotides: TGTGCCAGCAGTGGCGGTGCAGGTCAGCCCCAGCATTTT.

This clonotype was seen only a few times. The chain recombines TRBV10-2 with TRBJ2-5, with D perhaps assigned TRBD1 or TRBD2 (5 bases each). The germline V gene has CDR1 WSHSY and CDR2 SAAADI. The CDR3 is made up of 13 amino acids. The ends were cut back, 1 base at V and 3 bases at J, with 6 bases in the middle. This CDR3 is CASSEWDEETQYF. In nucleotides, the CDR3 is TGCGCCAGCAGTGAGTGGGACGAAGAGACCCAGTACTTC.

This chain uses TRBV29-1 with TRBJ2-7; weak D call: TRBD1 (5 bases). The V end lost 3 bases, the J end lost 5 bases, and 20 bases lay between the germline ends. The CDR3 is 15 residues long. Germline V CDR1 and CDR2: SQVTM, ANQGSEA. This chain's CDR3 is CSVEFGVSGANEQYF. CDR3 sequence (DNA): TGCAGCGTTGAGTTTGGGGTCTCTGGGGCCAACGAGCAGTACTTC.

This chain links TRBV11-2 with TRBJ2-5; the D is unclear. Deletions cut 5 bases from V and 5 bases from J, with 9 bases between. Germline CDR1 reads SGHAT; CDR2 reads FQNNGV. There are 12 residues in the CDR3. CDR3 protein: CASSQGPETQYF. The CDR3 bases are TGTGCCAGCAGCCAAGGACCGGAGACCCAGTACTTC.

In regard to this clonotype: One end of the junction does not line up with germline, which may come from a read error. V is TRBV7-2 and J is TRBJ2-6, with a tentative D call TRBD2 (7 bases). There are 14 residues in the CDR3. Germline V gives CDR1 SGHTA, CDR2 FQGNSA. DNA of the CDR3: TGTGCCAACAGCTTAGGGGGGGGGGCTACGAGCAGTACTTTC. Protein: CANSLGGGATSSTF.